This T cell receptor beta chain was sequenced during a study of blood T cell repertoires in COVID-19. Study overall: The United States, Italy and Spain were the sources of the acute and convalescent COVID-19 samples.

Per the authors' pipeline: From reference gene primer amplification, estimates of nucleated cell counts were derived. The table came from immunoSEQ multiplex PCR; TCRdb's copy has only in-frame clones and leaves some out. V and J calls and clone size follow that table, whereas D and trimming were derived from the DNA. The table shows some 120,000 clones, with around 86% occurring only once. The CDR3 is 13 amino acids. J was trimmed by 4 bases and V by 3 bases; bases with no gene match: 2. Germline V CDR1 and CDR2: KGHSH, LQKENI. V is TRBV18 and J is TRBJ2-5, with TRBD1 identical over 7 bases. This clonotype originated in a man aged 70-80 years with acute or convalescent COVID-19. Sequencing input: peripheral blood. The CDR3 DNA reads as TGTGCCAGCTCACCGGGACAGAGAGAGACCCAGTACTTC. Encoded protein: CASSPGQRETQYF. Full variable domain (rest looked up from reference TRBV18 and TRBJ2-5): NAGVMQNPRHLVRRRGQEARLRCSPMKGHSHVYWYRQLPEEGLKFMVYLQKENIIDESGMPKERFSAEFPKEGPSILRIQQVVRGDSAAYFCASSPGQRETQYFGPGTRLLVL.